This T cell receptor beta chain was documented in a study of T-cell reconstitution after alpha-beta-depleted transplantation in children. The library targeted TCRbeta and was prepared with unique molecular identifiers. TCRdb independently ran MiXCR on the PCR reads; one entry per CDR3 protein. Here the sample spans approximately 150,000 distinct CDR3 sequences, around 8.5% being singletons. This clonotype was seen many times. Its specificity is not known. This CDR3 region has 17 residues. The V end was cut by 4 bases, the J end by 2 bases, with 17 bases between. General study results and limits: At around two months after transplant, the alpha-beta T cells were reportedly derived from several hundred expanded clones that came from non-depleted graft cells. At one year after transplant, newly produced T cells mostly accounted for T-cell counts and diversity.

The chain employs TRBV12-3 or TRBV12-4 and TRBJ2-2; D unclear. Sequencing used PBMCs, mostly from graft donor cells, obtained 180 days after TCRalphabeta/CD19-depleted stem cell transplant. The TCR sequence derives from a female patient aged 2-10 years who had a stem cell transplant for congenital amegakaryocytic thrombocytopenia, so the T cells may come from the graft donor. DNA for the CDR3: TGTGCCAGCAGTTCCGTACGGCCGCACTCTAACACCGGGGAGCTGTTTTTT. Amino acids: CASSSVRPHSNTGELFF.